The 18 T cell receptor beta chains listed next were all sequenced from one sample in a study of blood T cells in healthy people across ages. Through a sample-barcoded 5' primer and a J-beta primer mix, a second PCR was run for 7 to 11 cycles. TCRdb independently ran MiXCR on the 5' RACE reads; one entry per CDR3 protein. The table shows roughly 1.9 million distinct CDR3 sequences, with more than 35% occurring only once. The specimen was blood. Source of these receptors: a human donor in good health.

This clonotype came up a few times. This chain connects TRBV27 to TRBJ1-5; D not certain. Germline V CDR1 and CDR2: MNHEY, SMNVEV (reference sequence). V lost 8 bases and J 5 bases, leaving 16 bases between the germline ends. The CDR3 is 14 residues long. As DNA, the CDR3 is TGTGCCAGCGGGTCCGGGGAGGGATATCAGCCCCAGCATTTT. Translated, it gives CASGSGEGYQPQHF.

V gene TRBV15 combines with J gene TRBJ2-1, with D perhaps matching TRBD1 (5 bases). This CDR3 has 12 amino acids. Germline CDR1 and CDR2: LNHNV and YYDKDF (reference sequence). Trimming left V 3 bases short and J 13 bases short, with 13 bases between. CDR3 in DNA: TGTGCCACCAGCAGGGGCAGCAGGGCACAGTTCTTC. Its protein product is CATSRGSRAQFF.

This clonotype has more than one count but fewer than ten. The chain links TRBV7-2 to TRBJ2-5; D is ambiguous. V was pared by 4 bases and J by 6 bases, with 18 bases between. CDR3 length: 15 residues. Germline CDR1 SGHTA, CDR2 FQGNSA. CDR3 loop: CASSSGSAWAKTQYF. For the CDR3, the DNA is TGTGCCAGCAGCTCGGGTTCCGCGTGGGCCAAGACCCAGTACTTC.

The rearrangement uses TRBV7-9 and TRBJ1-2; 7 bases map to TRBD1. Unmatched junction bases numbered 17, after V lost 6 bases and J lost 10 bases. This CDR3 spans 15 amino acids. The germline gives CDR1 SEHNR, CDR2 FQNEAQ (reference sequence). The CDR3 is CASSPKTGPLDDYTF. As DNA, the CDR3 is TGTGCCAGCAGTCCTAAGACAGGGCCTTTGGATGACTACACCTTC.

The chain joins TRBV6-6 to TRBJ2-1; 9 nucleotides align to TRBD2. The CDR3 totals 15 residues. The V segment lost 5 bases and the J segment 8 bases; nucleotides outside the gene matches: 10. From germline, CDR1 is MNHNY and CDR2 SVGAGI (reference sequence). The CDR3 protein is CASSPSSGAGHEQFF. The CDR3, as DNA: TGTGCCAGCAGTCCCTCTAGCGGGGCCGGCCATGAGCAGTTCTTC.

J is TRBJ2-1 and V is TRBV29-1; no reliable D call. The V gene's germline CDR1 is SQVTM and CDR2 ANQGSEA. V dropped 1 base and J dropped 9 bases, with 13 bases sitting between them. The CDR3 consists of 13 residues. The CDR3 protein is CSVEALVGAEQFF. In DNA, the CDR3 is TGCAGCGTTGAAGCCCTCGTAGGAGCTGAGCAGTTCTTC.

The V gene is TRBV6-6, the J gene TRBJ2-7, with 8 bases lining up with TRBD2. This CDR3 is built from 13 residues. CDR1 is MNHNY and CDR2 is SVGAGI in the germline V gene (reference sequence). V lost 10 bases and J lost 0; bases outside the gene matches: 5. CDR3 coding DNA: TGTGCCACCCGAGCGGGGGCCTCCTACGAGCAGTACTTC. The encoded protein is CATRAGASYEQYF.

The chain links TRBV13 to TRBJ1-2, with D possibly matching TRBD1 (5 bases). V was cut by 3 bases and J by 6 bases, with 14 bases left in between. Germline CDR1 and CDR2: PRHDT and FYEKMQ (reference sequence). This CDR3 comprises 14 residues. CDR3 loop: CASSFGQGVDGYTF. CDR3 nucleotide sequence: TGTGCCAGCAGCTTTGGGCAGGGTGTCGATGGCTACACCTTC.

The V gene is TRBV29-1, the J gene TRBJ1-6; D not resolved. The germline V and J ends were trimmed by 4 bases and 8 bases, with 18 bases remaining between them. Germline V gives CDR1 SQVTM, CDR2 ANQGSEA. There are 15 residues in the CDR3. This CDR3 is CSVAQSGRPDSPLHF. The CDR3 DNA sequence: TGCAGCGTTGCTCAATCGGGGAGGCCGGATTCACCCCTCCACTTT.

J is TRBJ2-1 and V is TRBV6-2 or TRBV6-3; D uncertain. The CDR3 length is 14 residues. Trimming pared 7 bases from V and 4 bases from J, leaving 14 bases between. Germline loops: CDR1 MNHEY, CDR2 SVGEGT. CDR3 in DNA: TGTGCCAGCAATGACCCCGACTCTTACAATGAGCAGTTCTTC. Translating it yields CASNDPDSYNEQFF.

The chain combines TRBV6-5 with TRBJ2-1; D might be TRBD1 or TRBD2, each matching 6 bases. V lost 7 bases to trimming and J lost 8 bases, with 12 bases between them. CDR1 and CDR2 from the germline V gene are MNHEY and SVGAGI. The CDR3 length is 12 residues. CDR3 in DNA: TGTGCCAGCAAAAGGGGGGCGCATGAGCAGTTCTTC. It translates to CASKRGAHEQFF.

CDR3 DNA sequence: TGCGCCAGCAGCTTGGAGGTGGCGGGGGTCAAAAACATTCAGTACTTC. Translated: CASSLEVAGVKNIQYF. The genes are TRBV5-1 and TRBJ2-4; TRBD2 matches at 7 bases. The CDR3 spans 16 residues. Germline values: CDR1 SGHRS, CDR2 YFSETQ. Unmatched junction bases numbered 6, after V lost 0 bases and J lost 3 bases.

The chain links TRBV29-1 to TRBJ2-5; D not resolved. From germline, CDR1 is SQVTM and CDR2 ANQGSEA. V shed 4 bases and J shed 2 bases, with 8 bases lying between them. This CDR3 has 12 residues. CDR3 protein: CSVVRRQETQYF. The CDR3 DNA follows: TGCAGCGTTGTGCGGAGACAAGAGACCCAGTACTTC.

This chain connects TRBV18 to TRBJ1-2; tentative D call: TRBD1 (6 bases). The CDR3 has 15 residues. Per the germline V gene, CDR1 is KGHSH and CDR2 is LQKENI. V was shortened by 3 bases and J by 4 bases, with 15 bases between the two germline ends. The CDR3 nucleotides are TGTGCCAGCTCACCTCGGGAGAGGGGGATCTATGGCTACACCTTC. Translated, it gives CASSPRERGIYGYTF.

The V gene is TRBV6-5, the J gene TRBJ2-1; 12 bases fit TRBD1. Per the germline V gene, CDR1 is MNHEY and CDR2 is SVGAGI. The trim removed 3 bases at V and 6 bases at J, leaving 3 bases unmatched. CDR3 size: 15 residues. Here the CDR3 DNA reads TGTGCCAGCAGTTATGGGACAGGGGGCTCCAATGAGCAGTTCTTC. Translating it yields CASSYGTGGSNEQFF.

The chain employs TRBV12-3 or TRBV12-4 and TRBJ2-3; a weak D match, TRBD1 (6 bases). CDR3 size: 15 residues. Trimming left V 6 bases short and J 8 bases short, with 21 bases between. CDR3 DNA sequence: TGTGCCAGCAGCCTCAGGCGACAGGTGGGGAGTACGCAGTATTTT. This encodes CASSLRRQVGSTQYF.

The DNA for the CDR3 is TGTGCCAGCAGCCAAGGGGGCGGGAGAGGAGAGACCCAGTACTTC. This encodes CASSQGGGRGETQYF. The rearrangement links TRBV3-1 to TRBJ2-5; TRBD2 aligns across 7 bases. V gave up 1 base and J gave up 4 bases; unmatched junction bases: 6. CDR1 is LGHDT and CDR2 is YNNKEL in the germline V gene (reference sequence). CDR3 length: 15 amino acids.

The V and J genes are TRBV2 and TRBJ2-3; D gene uncertain. CDR1 and CDR2 from the germline V gene are SNHLY and FYNNEI. Trimming left V 7 bases short and J 0 bases short, with 14 bases between. This CDR3 comprises 15 residues. CDR3 amino acids: CASIPDTASTDTQYF. DNA for the CDR3: TGTGCCAGCATTCCCGACACGGCGAGCACAGATACGCAGTATTTT. Based on the CDR3 plus reference TRBV2 and TRBJ2-3, the full variable domain is EPEVTQTPSHQVTQMGQEVILRCVPISNHLYFYWYRQILGQKVEFLVSFYNNEISEKSEIFDDQFSVERPDGSNFTLKIRSTKLEDSAMYFCASIPDTASTDTQYFGPGTRLTVL.